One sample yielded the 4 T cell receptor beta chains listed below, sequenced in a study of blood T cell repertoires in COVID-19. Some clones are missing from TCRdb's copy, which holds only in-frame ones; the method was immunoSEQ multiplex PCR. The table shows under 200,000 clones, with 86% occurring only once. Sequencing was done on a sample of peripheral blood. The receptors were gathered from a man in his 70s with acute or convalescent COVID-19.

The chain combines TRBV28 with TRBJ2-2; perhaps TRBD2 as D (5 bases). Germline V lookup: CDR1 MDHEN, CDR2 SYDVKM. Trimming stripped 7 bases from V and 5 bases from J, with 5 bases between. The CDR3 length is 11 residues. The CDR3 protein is CASTGTGELFF. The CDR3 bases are TGTGCCAGCACGGGGACCGGGGAGCTGTTTTTT.

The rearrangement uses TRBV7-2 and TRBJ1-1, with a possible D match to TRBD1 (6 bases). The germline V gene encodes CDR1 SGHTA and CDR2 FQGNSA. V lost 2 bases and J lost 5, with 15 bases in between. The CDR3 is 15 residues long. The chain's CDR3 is CASSLTRDTRTEAFF. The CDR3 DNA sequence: TGTGCCAGCAGCTTAACCCGGGACACACGGACTGAAGCTTTCTTT.

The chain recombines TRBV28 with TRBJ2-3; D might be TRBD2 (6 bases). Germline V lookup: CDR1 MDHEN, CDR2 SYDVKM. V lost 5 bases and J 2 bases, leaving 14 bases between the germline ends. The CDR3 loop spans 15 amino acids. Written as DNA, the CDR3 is TGTGCCAGCAGTCATGGCGGGGACCTCACAGATACGCAGTATTTT. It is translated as CASSHGGDLTDTQYF.

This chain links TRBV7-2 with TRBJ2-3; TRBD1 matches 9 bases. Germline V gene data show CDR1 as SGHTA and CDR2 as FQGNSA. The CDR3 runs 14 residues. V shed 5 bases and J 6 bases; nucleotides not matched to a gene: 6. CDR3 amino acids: CASSTNGQGDTQYF. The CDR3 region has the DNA TGTGCCAGCAGCACAAACGGACAGGGGGATACGCAGTATTTT.